This T cell receptor (beta chain) originates from a study of cytomegalovirus exposure and HLA in healthy donors. Primers included in the PCR were 60 Vbeta and 13 Jbeta primers. This table comes from immunoSEQ multiplex PCR, and its TCRdb copy is limited to in-frame clones, with some not included. This specimen shows tens of thousands of clones; the ten leading clones hold 3.5% to 4%. Study outcomes and limitations: Generally TCR sequences proved uncommon, though certain public TCRs appeared in numerous donors. Using the classifier, cytomegalovirus status was reportedly diagnosed with high specificity and sensitivity.

With respect to this clone: No antigen is known for it.

There are 14 residues in the CDR3. V was pared by 1 base and J by 3 bases, with 10 bases between. The germline V gene encodes CDR1 MGHRA and CDR2 YSYEKL. This TCR was sampled from a man younger than 35 in good health and CMV-seropositive. This chain joins TRBV4-1 and TRBJ2-7; tentative D call: TRBD1 (6 bases). Input material: PBMCs. The CDR3 loop reads CASSQGQDNYEQYF. For the CDR3, the DNA is TGCGCCAGCAGCCAAGGACAGGACAACTACGAGCAGTACTTC.